This T cell receptor (beta chain) was recorded in a study of control samples from healthy donors and cancer patients. Clones were sequenced by immunoSEQ multiplex PCR, and TCRdb holds only the in-frame ones, with some missing. The sample includes around 120,000 clones, 80% to 90% of them seen just once. The germline V and J ends were trimmed by 3 bases and 1 base, with 7 bases remaining between them. CDR3 length: 13 amino acids. Per germline, CDR1 LGHNA and CDR2 YSLEER. Of note for this clone: Other DNA sequences within the sample encode an identical CDR3.

The TCR was taken from a man aged 35-49 years in good health. The chain has TRBV4-3 and TRBJ2-7, with D perhaps matching TRBD1 (6 bases). The sequencing sample was made of blood. The chain's CDR3 is CASSQDRSYEQYF. The CDR3 bases are TGCGCCAGCAGCCAGGACAGATCCTACGAGCAGTACTTC.